This TCR beta chain came from a study of T cell responses to AZD1222 COVID-19 vaccine. Points from the study as a whole: Elevations in Spike-specific TCR breadth and depth followed administration of two AZD1222 doses. Spike-wide coverage was observed for vaccine-associated CD4 TCRs, with dominant responses at 160-218 and 743-854. Just 5 to 7 people given AZD1222 tested seropositive at baseline. Close to half of all spike-specific TCRs reportedly target regions of the variants that are unmutated.

As concerns this clone: Its specificity is not known.

The V end lost 4 bases, the J end lost 10 bases, and 11 bases lay between the germline ends. Germline V gives CDR1 MNHEY, CDR2 SVGEGT. The CDR3 sequence is 13 residues long. This table comes from immunoSEQ multiplex PCR, and its TCRdb copy is limited to in-frame clones, with some not included. This sample has about 82,000 clones; about nine tenths occur once, and the top ten carry approximately 5.7%. The V gene is TRBV6-2 or TRBV6-3, the J gene TRBJ1-6; a possible D gene is TRBD1 (5 bases). The receptor comes from an adult in good health. The specimen was peripheral blood, collected on day 0 of AZD1222 vaccination. The DNA for the CDR3 is TGTGCCAGCAGTTCCTGGGGGGGGTCACCCCTCCACTTT. This codes for CASSSWGGSPLHF.